This T cell receptor beta chain stems from a study of cytomegalovirus exposure and HLA in healthy donors. The study ran its PCR with 60 Vbeta and 13 Jbeta primers. Profiling relied on immunoSEQ multiplex PCR, and the TCRdb table lists in-frame clones only, not all of them. Of some 180,000 clones in the sample, 75% to 85% are singletons; the top ten hold approximately 3.7%. CDR3 size: 15 residues. The germline V gene encodes CDR1 MDHEN and CDR2 SYDVKM. Trimming removed 3 bases from V and 0 bases from J; junction bases left unmatched: 3. As concerns this clone: The antigen is undetermined.

Study-level results: TCR beta sequences numbering roughly 18,000 were associated with HLA alleles at 0.05 false discovery rate in a later analysis.

This chain uses TRBV28 with TRBJ2-7; 9 nucleotides agree with TRBD2. This receptor was obtained from a woman in her sixties in good health and CMV-seropositive. Material: PBMCs. The CDR3 region has the DNA TGTGCCAGCAGTTTTGGCGGGGGGGGCTCCTACGAGCAGTACTTC. Translated, it gives CASSFGGGGSYEQYF. The whole variable domain, filled in from reference TRBV28 and TRBJ2-7, reads DVKVTQSSRYLVKRTGEKVFLECVQDMDHENMFWYRQDPGLGLRLIYFSYDVKMKEKGDIPEGYSVSREKKERFSLILESASTNQTSMYLCASSFGGGGSYEQYFGPGTRLTVT.